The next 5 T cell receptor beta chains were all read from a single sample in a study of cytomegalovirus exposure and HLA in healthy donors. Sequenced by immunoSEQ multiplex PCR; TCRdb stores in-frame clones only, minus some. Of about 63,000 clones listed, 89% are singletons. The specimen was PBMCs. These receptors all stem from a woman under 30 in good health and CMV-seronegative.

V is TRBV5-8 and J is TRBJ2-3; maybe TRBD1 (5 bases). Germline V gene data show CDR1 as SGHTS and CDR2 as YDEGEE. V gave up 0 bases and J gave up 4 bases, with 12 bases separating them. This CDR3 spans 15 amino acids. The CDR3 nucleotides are TGTGCCAGCAGCTTGGAAAGGCAGGGCCCAGATACGCAGTATTTT. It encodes CASSLERQGPDTQYF.

CDR3 DNA: TGTGCCTGCTACGACAGGGGGCGCTGGGGCTACACCTTC. This encodes CACYDRGRWGYTF. This sequence joins TRBV30 and TRBJ1-2, with 10 bases that match TRBD1. The CDR3 runs 13 residues. V lost 6 bases, J lost 8 bases, and 9 bases stayed unmatched. The germline CDR1 and CDR2 sequences are GTSNPN and SVGIG (reference sequence).

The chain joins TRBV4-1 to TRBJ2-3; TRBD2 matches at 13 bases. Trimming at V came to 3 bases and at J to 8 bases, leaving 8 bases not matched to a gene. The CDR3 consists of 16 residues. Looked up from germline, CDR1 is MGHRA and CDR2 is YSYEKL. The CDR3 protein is CASSHQTSGRAGTQYF. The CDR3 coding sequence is TGCGCCAGCAGCCATCAAACTAGCGGGAGGGCCGGTACGCAGTATTTT.

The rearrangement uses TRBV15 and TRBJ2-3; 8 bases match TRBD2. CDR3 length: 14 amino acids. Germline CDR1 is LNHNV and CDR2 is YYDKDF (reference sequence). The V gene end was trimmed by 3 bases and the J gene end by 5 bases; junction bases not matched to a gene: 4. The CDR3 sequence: CATSSSGSQDTQYF. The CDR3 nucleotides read TGTGCCACCAGCAGCAGCGGGAGTCAAGATACGCAGTATTTT.

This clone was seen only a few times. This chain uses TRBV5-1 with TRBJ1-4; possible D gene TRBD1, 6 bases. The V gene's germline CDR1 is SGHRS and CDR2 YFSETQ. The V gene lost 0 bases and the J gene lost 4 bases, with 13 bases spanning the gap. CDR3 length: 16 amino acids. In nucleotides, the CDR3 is TGCGCCAGCAGCTTGGGTGAGGACAGAGTTAATGAAAAACTGTTTTTT. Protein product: CASSLGEDRVNEKLFF.